Listed below are T cell receptor beta chains from one sample, sequenced in a study of shared clonotypes between healthy human individuals. TCRdb keeps only in-frame clones here, not all; method: immunoSEQ multiplex PCR. The sample includes roughly 1,500,000 clones, roughly 98% of them seen just once. The source material was naive CD4+ T cells sorted from blood. These receptors originate from a man aged 30-40 years in good health. CDR3s include the opening cysteine and the closing phenylalanine or tryptophan. The D gene is left open where the match is weak. Some rows have no size entry. The others give once, few or many, or a class for an expanded clone.

V gene: TRBV15
clone size: -
D gene: -
J gene: TRBJ2-7
CDR3 DNA: TGTGCCACCAGCAGGGCGGGGACTTACTACGAGCAGTACTTC
CDR3 protein: CATSRAGTYYEQYF

V gene: TRBV6-1
clone size: -
D gene: TRBD1
J gene: TRBJ1-4
CDR3 DNA: TGTGCCAGCAGAATGACAGGGAATAATGAAAAACTGTTTTTT
CDR3 protein: CASRMTGNNEKLFF

V gene: TRBV5-1
clone size: once
D gene: TRBD1
J gene: TRBJ1-4
CDR3 DNA: TGCGCCAGCAGCTCGGGACAGGTTAATGAAAAACTGTTTTTT
CDR3 protein: CASSSGQVNEKLFF

V gene: TRBV28
clone size: -
D gene: -
J gene: TRBJ2-1
CDR3 DNA: TGTGCCAGCAGTTTAGCGTTTGGCGGGTACAATGAGCAGTTCTTC
CDR3 protein: CASSLAFGGYNEQFF

V gene: TRBV18
clone size: -
D gene: -
J gene: TRBJ1-2
CDR3 DNA: TGTGCCAGCTCACCCTTACCGGCGGGGGCGAGCTATGGCTACACCTTC
CDR3 protein: CASSPLPAGASYGYTF

V gene: TRBV28
clone size: -
D gene: -
J gene: TRBJ2-7
CDR3 DNA: TGTGCCAGCAGCCGAGCTGGGCGACGCTACGAGCAGTACTTC
CDR3 protein: CASSRAGRRYEQYF

V gene: TRBV7-9
clone size: -
D gene: -
J gene: TRBJ1-1
CDR3 DNA: TGTGCCAGCAGCTTAGTGGGTTCCGAAGCTTTCTTT
CDR3 protein: CASSLVGSEAFF

V gene: TRBV14
clone size: -
D gene: -
J gene: TRBJ2-3
CDR3 DNA: TGTGCCAGCAGCCCCGGGACCGGGTGGGGTACGCAGTATTTT
CDR3 protein: CASSPGTGWGTQYF

V gene: TRBV27
clone size: -
D gene: -
J gene: TRBJ1-5
CDR3 DNA: TGTGCCAGCAGTCCACAGGGACTTCAGCCCCAGCATTTT
CDR3 protein: CASSPQGLQPQHF

V gene: TRBV5-1
clone size: -
D gene: TRBD1
J gene: TRBJ2-1
CDR3 DNA: TGCGCCAGCACCCGGGACAGGAGCTCCTACAATGAGCAGTTCTTC
CDR3 protein: CASTRDRSSYNEQFF

V gene: TRBV14
clone size: -
D gene: TRBD1
J gene: TRBJ2-2
CDR3 DNA: TGTGCCAGCAGCCAGGGACAGGGGACAAACACCGGGGAGCTGTTTTTT
CDR3 protein: CASSQGQGTNTGELFF

V gene: TRBV2
clone size: -
D gene: -
J gene: TRBJ2-4
CDR3 DNA: TGTGCCAGCAGTGCCGGTGAGGGGGACATTCAGTACTTC
CDR3 protein: CASSAGEGDIQYF

V gene: TRBV19
clone size: -
D gene: TRBD1
J gene: TRBJ1-4
CDR3 DNA: TGTGCCAGTAACCCGACAGGGCCGAATGAAAAACTGTTTTTT
CDR3 protein: CASNPTGPNEKLFF

V gene: TRBV27
clone size: -
D gene: TRBD2
J gene: TRBJ2-2
CDR3 DNA: TGTGCCAGCAGTTTTTATCTCACAGGGATTTCTAGCGGGAGATGGGACACCGGGGAGCTGTTTTTT
CDR3 protein: CASSFYLTGISSGRWDTGELFF

V gene: TRBV19
clone size: -
D gene: -
J gene: TRBJ2-7
CDR3 DNA: TGTGCCAGTACTGGAGACAGGGACTCTTACGAGCAGTACTTC
CDR3 protein: CASTGDRDSYEQYF

V gene: TRBV28
clone size: once
D gene: TRBD1
J gene: TRBJ2-7
CDR3 DNA: TGTGCCAGCAGTTTATCGGGACAGGGGTTCTACGAGCAGTACTTC
CDR3 protein: CASSLSGQGFYEQYF

V gene: TRBV10-1
clone size: -
D gene: -
J gene: TRBJ2-1
CDR3 DNA: TGCGCCAGCAGCAGGGGTCTAGCTTCCCCCAATGAGCAGTTCTTC
CDR3 protein: CASSRGLASPNEQFF